The rows below give T cell receptor beta chains drawn from one sample of a study of T cells in Graves' hyperthyroidism and ophthalmopathy. Each CDR3 protein is one row after TCRdb ran MiXCR on the multiplex PCR reads. The table has some 400,000 distinct CDR3 sequences, less than 15% seen once; the top ten hold less than 25%. The sequenced material came from blood. These receptor sequences come from a man in his thirties or forties with Graves' hyperthyroidism that later progressed to Graves' ophthalmopathy. Each CDR3 is given with its conserved first and last residue. Fields, in order: D gene, clone size, V gene, J gene, CDR3 protein. D genes are given only for firm matches. Size values are once, few and many counts, or a class for expanded clones, and some rows have none.

D gene: .; clone size: few; V gene: TRBV4-1; J gene: TRBJ1-2; CDR3 protein: CASSQDIADGVFYGYTF
D gene: .; clone size: few; V gene: TRBV6-1; J gene: TRBJ1-2; CDR3 protein: CASSEPQVVYGYTF
D gene: TRBD2; clone size: few; V gene: TRBV28; J gene: TRBJ2-3; CDR3 protein: CASSLDRGGGTDTQYF
D gene: .; clone size: many; V gene: TRBV28; J gene: TRBJ2-7; CDR3 protein: CASVGASSYEQYF
D gene: TRBD1; clone size: .; V gene: TRBV30; J gene: TRBJ2-2; CDR3 protein: CAWIGTGGFTGELFF
D gene: TRBD2; clone size: few; V gene: TRBV10-3; J gene: TRBJ2-7; CDR3 protein: CAISLGLAGSYEQYF
D gene: .; clone size: .; V gene: TRBV7-8; J gene: TRBJ2-1; CDR3 protein: CASSFSGADEQFF
D gene: .; clone size: many; V gene: TRBV7-3; J gene: TRBJ2-3; CDR3 protein: CASSLVPGGNTDTQYF
D gene: TRBD2; clone size: .; V gene: TRBV7-9; J gene: TRBJ2-5; CDR3 protein: CASSGQRGGETQYF
D gene: .; clone size: .; V gene: TRBV18; J gene: TRBJ2-4; CDR3 protein: CASSPRGDGKNIQYF
D gene: TRBD1; clone size: many; V gene: TRBV7-9; J gene: TRBJ2-3; CDR3 protein: CASSLRTGGTDTQYF
D gene: TRBD1; clone size: many; V gene: TRBV7-7; J gene: TRBJ2-7; CDR3 protein: CASSLAAGTGSEQYF
D gene: .; clone size: many; V gene: TRBV5-8; J gene: TRBJ2-5; CDR3 protein: CASSFGQHQETQYF
D gene: TRBD1; clone size: .; V gene: TRBV7-3; J gene: TRBJ1-3; CDR3 protein: CASSPGQGVGGNTIYF
D gene: TRBD2; clone size: many; V gene: TRBV20-1; J gene: TRBJ2-5; CDR3 protein: CSAPGLAGAAQETQYF
D gene: .; clone size: few; V gene: TRBV3-1; J gene: TRBJ1-1; CDR3 protein: CASSQRALERNTEAFF
D gene: .; clone size: many; V gene: TRBV7-3; J gene: TRBJ2-7; CDR3 protein: CASSLLGTHEQYF
D gene: .; clone size: .; V gene: TRBV6-1; J gene: TRBJ1-3; CDR3 protein: CASRGTRLRDTIYF
D gene: .; clone size: many; V gene: TRBV2; J gene: TRBJ2-3; CDR3 protein: CASSPSWGDTQYF
D gene: .; clone size: .; V gene: TRBV11-2; J gene: TRBJ2-2; CDR3 protein: CASSPGRGITGELFF
D gene: .; clone size: few; V gene: TRBV29-1; J gene: TRBJ2-1; CDR3 protein: CSVDRGANNEQFF
D gene: .; clone size: many; V gene: TRBV12-3/TRBV12-4; J gene: TRBJ1-1; CDR3 protein: CASSSTLEAFF
D gene: .; clone size: few; V gene: TRBV5-1; J gene: TRBJ1-1; CDR3 protein: CASSSEQALRTEAFF
D gene: .; clone size: many; V gene: TRBV11-3; J gene: TRBJ2-7; CDR3 protein: CASSRSNAYEQYF
D gene: .; clone size: few; V gene: TRBV9; J gene: TRBJ2-5; CDR3 protein: CASSPDDTLYQETQYF
D gene: .; clone size: .; V gene: TRBV5-1; J gene: TRBJ2-1; CDR3 protein: CASSLDPLREQFF
D gene: TRBD2; clone size: .; V gene: TRBV13; J gene: TRBJ2-7; CDR3 protein: CASSLSSGGFQQYF
D gene: .; clone size: .; V gene: TRBV24-1; J gene: TRBJ2-1; CDR3 protein: CATSDPYNEQFF
D gene: .; clone size: many; V gene: TRBV27; J gene: TRBJ2-5; CDR3 protein: CASSQGGSQYF
D gene: .; clone size: .; V gene: TRBV12-3/TRBV12-4; J gene: TRBJ1-4; CDR3 protein: CASSAFSPSNEKLFF
D gene: TRBD1; clone size: .; V gene: TRBV20-1; J gene: TRBJ1-2; CDR3 protein: CSAETWAGTGASNYGYTF
D gene: .; clone size: many; V gene: TRBV12-5; J gene: TRBJ2-7; CDR3 protein: CASGLVAGPIWEQYF
D gene: .; clone size: many; V gene: TRBV5-1; J gene: TRBJ2-1; CDR3 protein: CASSLEAGYPEQFF
D gene: TRBD1; clone size: many; V gene: TRBV12-3/TRBV12-4; J gene: TRBJ2-7; CDR3 protein: CATARGTGNEQYF
D gene: TRBD1; clone size: many; V gene: TRBV3-1; J gene: TRBJ1-1; CDR3 protein: CASSPSGQGSTEAFF
D gene: .; clone size: few; V gene: TRBV3-1; J gene: TRBJ2-3; CDR3 protein: CASSQAGLGTDTQYF
D gene: .; clone size: .; V gene: TRBV5-1; J gene: TRBJ1-1; CDR3 protein: CASSATAGIMNTEAFF
D gene: .; clone size: .; V gene: TRBV29-1; J gene: TRBJ2-5; CDR3 protein: CSVEDGFYRETQYF
D gene: .; clone size: few; V gene: TRBV11-2; J gene: TRBJ2-1; CDR3 protein: CASSFTAGGNEQFF
D gene: .; clone size: .; V gene: TRBV4-1; J gene: TRBJ2-2; CDR3 protein: CASSQGALITGELFF
D gene: TRBD2; clone size: .; V gene: TRBV5-1; J gene: TRBJ2-7; CDR3 protein: CASSLGSSGVREQYF
D gene: TRBD1; clone size: few; V gene: TRBV29-1; J gene: TRBJ1-4; CDR3 protein: CSGLQGAVYEKLFF
D gene: .; clone size: few; V gene: TRBV5-1; J gene: TRBJ2-5; CDR3 protein: CASSFSNLEPDVQYF
D gene: .; clone size: many; V gene: TRBV28; J gene: TRBJ1-5; CDR3 protein: CASSRGGGRGNQPQHF
D gene: TRBD2; clone size: few; V gene: TRBV5-1; J gene: TRBJ2-3; CDR3 protein: CASSTGLAGSTDTQYF
D gene: .; clone size: few; V gene: TRBV7-9; J gene: TRBJ1-1; CDR3 protein: CTSRESKQVTEAFF
D gene: .; clone size: .; V gene: TRBV2; J gene: TRBJ1-5; CDR3 protein: CASSVDPNLGHVYSNQPQHF
D gene: .; clone size: few; V gene: TRBV7-8; J gene: TRBJ1-5; CDR3 protein: CASSIDGSNQPQHF
D gene: TRBD2; clone size: few; V gene: TRBV5-6; J gene: TRBJ2-5; CDR3 protein: CASSLAFSGEVETQYF
D gene: .; clone size: many; V gene: TRBV7-9; J gene: TRBJ2-4; CDR3 protein: CASSQGAGVAKNIQYF
D gene: .; clone size: .; V gene: TRBV7-9; J gene: TRBJ2-1; CDR3 protein: CASSSEYSEQFF
D gene: .; clone size: many; V gene: TRBV27; J gene: TRBJ1-2; CDR3 protein: CASSSEGPYGYTF
D gene: .; clone size: .; V gene: TRBV7-9; J gene: TRBJ2-5; CDR3 protein: CASSLQGLETQYF